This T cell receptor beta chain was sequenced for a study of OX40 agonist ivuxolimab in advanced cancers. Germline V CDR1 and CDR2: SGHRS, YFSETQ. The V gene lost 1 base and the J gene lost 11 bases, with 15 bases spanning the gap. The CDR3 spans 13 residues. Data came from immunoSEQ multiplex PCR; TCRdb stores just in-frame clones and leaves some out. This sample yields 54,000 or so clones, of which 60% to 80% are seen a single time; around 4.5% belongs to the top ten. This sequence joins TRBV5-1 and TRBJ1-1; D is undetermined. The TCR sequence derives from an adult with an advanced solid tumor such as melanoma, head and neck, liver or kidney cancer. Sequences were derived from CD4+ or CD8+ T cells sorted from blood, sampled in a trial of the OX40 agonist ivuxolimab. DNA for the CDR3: TGCGCCAGCAGCTTGAATGGGCCCGATGGGGCTTTCTTT. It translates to CASSLNGPDGAFF.